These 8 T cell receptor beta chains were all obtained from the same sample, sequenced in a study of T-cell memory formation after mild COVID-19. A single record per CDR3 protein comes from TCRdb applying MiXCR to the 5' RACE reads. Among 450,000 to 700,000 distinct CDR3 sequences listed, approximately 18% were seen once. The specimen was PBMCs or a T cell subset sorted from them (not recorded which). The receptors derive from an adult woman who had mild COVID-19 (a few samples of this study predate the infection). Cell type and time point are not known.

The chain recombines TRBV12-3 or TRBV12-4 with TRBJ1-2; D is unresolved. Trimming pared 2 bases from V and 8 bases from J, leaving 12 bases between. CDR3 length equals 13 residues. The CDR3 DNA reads TGTGCCAGCAGTTTAAGCCCGGGATCGGGCTACACCTTC. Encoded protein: CASSLSPGSGYTF.

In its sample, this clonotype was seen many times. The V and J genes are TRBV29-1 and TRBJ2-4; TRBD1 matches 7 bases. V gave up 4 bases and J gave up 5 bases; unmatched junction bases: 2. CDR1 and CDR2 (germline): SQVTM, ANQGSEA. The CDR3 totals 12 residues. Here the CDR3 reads CSVAQGENIQYF. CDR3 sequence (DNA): TGCAGCGTTGCGCAGGGGGAAAACATTCAGTACTTC.

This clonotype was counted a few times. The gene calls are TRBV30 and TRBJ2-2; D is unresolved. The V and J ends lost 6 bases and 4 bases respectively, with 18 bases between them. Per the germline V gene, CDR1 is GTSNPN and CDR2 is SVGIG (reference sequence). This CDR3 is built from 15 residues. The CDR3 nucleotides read TGTGCCTGCCCCAAGGGTGGGGTTGGCACCGGGGAGCTGTTTTTT. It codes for CACPKGGVGTGELFF.

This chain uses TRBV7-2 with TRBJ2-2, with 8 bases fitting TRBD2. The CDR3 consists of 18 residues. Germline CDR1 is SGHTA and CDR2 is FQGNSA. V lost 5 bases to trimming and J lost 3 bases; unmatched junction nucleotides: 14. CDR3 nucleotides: TGTGCCAGCAGCCTTATATCGGGAGGGCCACTCCACACCGGGGAGCTGTTTTTT. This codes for CASSLISGGPLHTGELFF.

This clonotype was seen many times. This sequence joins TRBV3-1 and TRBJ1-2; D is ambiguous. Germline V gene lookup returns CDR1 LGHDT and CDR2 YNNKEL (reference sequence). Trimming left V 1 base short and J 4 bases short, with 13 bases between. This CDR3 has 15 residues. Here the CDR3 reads CASSQASSAAYGYTF. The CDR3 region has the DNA TGTGCCAGCAGCCAAGCTTCTTCGGCAGCCTATGGCTACACCTTC.

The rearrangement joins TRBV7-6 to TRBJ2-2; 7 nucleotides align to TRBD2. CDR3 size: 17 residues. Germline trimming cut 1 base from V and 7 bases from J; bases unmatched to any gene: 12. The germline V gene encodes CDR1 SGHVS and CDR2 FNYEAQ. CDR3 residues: CASSLGAVAGAVGELFF. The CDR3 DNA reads TGTGCCAGCAGCTTAGGGGCTGTGGCGGGAGCGGTCGGGGAGCTGTTTTTT.

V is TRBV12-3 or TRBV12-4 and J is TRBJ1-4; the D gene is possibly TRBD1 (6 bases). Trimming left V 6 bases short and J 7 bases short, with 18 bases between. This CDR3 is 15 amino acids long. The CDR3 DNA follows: TGTGCCAGCAGCCCCAAACAGGGAGGAGCTGAAAAACTGTTTTTT. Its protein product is CASSPKQGGAEKLFF.

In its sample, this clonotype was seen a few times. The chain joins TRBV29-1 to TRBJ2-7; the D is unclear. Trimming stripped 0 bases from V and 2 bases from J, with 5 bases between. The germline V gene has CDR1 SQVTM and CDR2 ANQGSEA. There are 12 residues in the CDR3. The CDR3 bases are TGCAGCGTTGAAGATGCCCCCTACGAGCAGTACTTC. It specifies CSVEDAPYEQYF.